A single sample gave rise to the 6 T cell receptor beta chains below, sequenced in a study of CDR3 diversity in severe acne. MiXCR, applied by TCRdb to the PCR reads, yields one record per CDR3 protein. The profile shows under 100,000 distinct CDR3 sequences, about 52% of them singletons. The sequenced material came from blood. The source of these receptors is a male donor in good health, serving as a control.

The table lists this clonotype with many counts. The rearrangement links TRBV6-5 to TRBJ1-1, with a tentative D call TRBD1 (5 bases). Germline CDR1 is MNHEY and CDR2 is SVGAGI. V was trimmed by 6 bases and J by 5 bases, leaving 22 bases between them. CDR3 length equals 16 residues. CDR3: CASSNGAVLVGTEAFF. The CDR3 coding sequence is TGTGCCAGCAGCAACGGGGCAGTCCTGGTTGGGACTGAAGCTTTCTTT.

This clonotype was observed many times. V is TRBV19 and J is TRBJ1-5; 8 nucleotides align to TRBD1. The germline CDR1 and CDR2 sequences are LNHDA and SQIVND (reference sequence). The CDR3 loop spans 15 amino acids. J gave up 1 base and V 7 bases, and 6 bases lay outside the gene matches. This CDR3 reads CASTSRTGSNQPQHF. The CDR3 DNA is TGTGCCAGTACCTCCCGGACAGGGAGCAATCAGCCCCAGCATTTT.

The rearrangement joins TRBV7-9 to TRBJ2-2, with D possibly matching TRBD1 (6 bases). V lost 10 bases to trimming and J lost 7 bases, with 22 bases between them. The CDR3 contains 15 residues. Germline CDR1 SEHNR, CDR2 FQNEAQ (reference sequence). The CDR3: CAIPDVAQGNGELFF. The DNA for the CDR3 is TGTGCCATCCCAGACGTGGCGCAGGGGAACGGGGAGCTGTTTTTT.

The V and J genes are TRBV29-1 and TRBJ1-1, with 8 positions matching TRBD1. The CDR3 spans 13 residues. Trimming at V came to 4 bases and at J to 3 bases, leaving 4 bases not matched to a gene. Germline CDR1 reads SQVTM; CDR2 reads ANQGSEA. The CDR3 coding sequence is TGCAGCGTTGGCCTGACAGGGGACACTGAAGCTTTCTTT. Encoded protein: CSVGLTGDTEAFF.

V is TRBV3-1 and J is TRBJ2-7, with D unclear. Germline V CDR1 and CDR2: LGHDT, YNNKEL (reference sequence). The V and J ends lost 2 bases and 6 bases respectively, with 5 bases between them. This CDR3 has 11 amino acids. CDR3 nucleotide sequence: TGTGCCAGCAGCCAACAAACCGAGCAGTACTTC. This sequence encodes CASSQQTEQYF.

The DNA for the CDR3 is TGTGCCAGCAGCCCCCAGGGGTCCAGGGAGCAGTACTTC. Translation: CASSPQGSREQYF. The chain uses TRBV11-2 and TRBJ2-7; D perhaps matches TRBD1 (6 bases). The CDR3 covers 13 residues. From germline, CDR1 is SGHAT and CDR2 FQNNGV. V lost 5 bases to trimming and J lost 7 bases, with 15 bases between them. Full variable domain (missing parts from reference TRBV11-2 and TRBJ2-7): EAGVAQSPRYKIIEKRQSVAFWCNPISGHATLYWYQQILGQGPKLLIQFQNNGVVDDSQLPKDRFSAERLKGVDSTLKIQPAKLEDSAVYLCASSPQGSREQYFGPGTRLTVT.